These 10 T cell receptor beta chains share one sample of origin, sequenced in a study of graft-versus-host responses after intestinal transplantation. TCRdb's table, derived via immunoSEQ multiplex PCR, lists solely in-frame clones and lacks some. This table has under 30,000 clones, 80% to 95% appearing once. Source: PBMCs, taken 18 days after transplant. These TCRs come from a human patient who received an intestinal transplant, so some T cells may come from the graft donor.

The chain couples TRBV5-4 to TRBJ1-1; D is possibly TRBD1 (6 bases). V was shortened by 3 bases and J by 5 bases, with 14 bases between the two germline ends. The length of the CDR3 is 14 residues. The germline gives CDR1 SGHNT, CDR2 YYREEE (reference sequence). The DNA for the CDR3 is TGTGCCAGCAGCTCCGCCCGGACAGATACTGAAGCTTTCTTT. Amino acid sequence: CASSSARTDTEAFF.

The genes are TRBV7-8 and TRBJ2-1; D might be TRBD1 or TRBD2, each matching 6 bases. V was cut by 1 base and J by 7 bases, with 11 bases left in between. The CDR3 is 14 amino acids. Germline loops: CDR1 SGHVS, CDR2 FQNEAQ. The CDR3 coding sequence is TGTGCCAGCAGCTTAGGGGGGGCTTGGAATGAGCAGTTCTTC. Protein product: CASSLGGAWNEQFF.

J is TRBJ1-3 and V is TRBV9; D not resolved. V was clipped by 0 bases and J by 0 bases, with 19 bases between them. The CDR3 length is 19 residues. Germline V gives CDR1 SGDLS, CDR2 YYNGEE. CDR3 nucleotide sequence: TGTGCCAGCAGCGTAGGACTAACTGTCTCCCTAGGCTCTGGAAACACCATATATTTT. It specifies CASSVGLTVSLGSGNTIYF.

The rearrangement links TRBV9 to TRBJ2-3; 9 bases are shared with TRBD2. From germline, CDR1 is SGDLS and CDR2 YYNGEE. The CDR3 length is 15 residues. V shed 4 bases, J shed 0 bases, and the junction held 3 bases outside the gene matches. CDR3 bases: TGTGCCAGCAGCATTAGCGGGGGAAGCACAGATACGCAGTATTTT. It codes for CASSISGGSTDTQYF.

This rearrangement joins TRBV9 to TRBJ2-1; D gene uncertain. The CDR3 consists of 13 residues. The V end was cut by 4 bases, the J end by 4 bases, with 9 bases between. Germline CDR1 SGDLS, CDR2 YYNGEE. CDR3 bases: TGTGCCAGCAGCCCCCTAGGGTACAATGAGCAGTTCTTC. It specifies CASSPLGYNEQFF.

The rearrangement uses TRBV2 and TRBJ2-2; 7 bases match TRBD2. The CDR3 length is 14 residues. V was clipped by 3 bases and J by 4 bases; unmatched bases: 2. CDR1 SNHLY and CDR2 FYNNEI come from the germline V gene. CDR3 amino acids: CASSEWGGTGELFF. CDR3 bases: TGTGCCAGCAGTGAGTGGGGGGGCACCGGGGAGCTGTTTTTT.

The chain couples TRBV9 to TRBJ2-5; D possibly corresponds to TRBD2 (5 bases). This CDR3 has 15 amino acids. V was cut by 5 bases and J by 3 bases, with 17 bases left in between. The germline V gene encodes CDR1 SGDLS and CDR2 YYNGEE. This chain's CDR3 is CASSQSPSGKETQYF. The CDR3 bases are TGTGCCAGCAGTCAATCACCAAGCGGTAAAGAGACCCAGTACTTC. Combining the CDR3 with reference TRBV9 and TRBJ2-5 gives the whole variable domain DSGVTQTPKHLITATGQRVTLRCSPRSGDLSVYWYQQSLDQGLQFLIQYYNGEERAKGNILERFSAQQFPDLHSELNLSSLELGDSALYFCASSQSPSGKETQYFGPGTRLLVL.

V gene TRBV19 combines with J gene TRBJ1-2, with D hard to call. Germline CDR1 and CDR2: LNHDA and SQIVND (reference sequence). There are 13 residues in the CDR3. Trimming pared 5 bases from V and 6 bases from J, leaving 13 bases between. As DNA, the CDR3 is TGTGCCAGTAGTGTCCGGAAACTGAATGGCTACACCTTC. This gives the protein CASSVRKLNGYTF.

The chain joins TRBV2 to TRBJ2-7; D is undetermined. This CDR3 has 14 residues. V was clipped by 8 bases and J by 0 bases, with 14 bases between them. Germline loops: CDR1 SNHLY, CDR2 FYNNEI. The CDR3 region has the DNA TGTGCCAGCGGGATGAGCGCTTCCTCCTACGAGCAGTACTTC. Translated, it gives CASGMSASSYEQYF.

The V and J genes are TRBV18 and TRBJ1-1; no reliable D call. V lost 4 bases, J lost 0 bases, and 12 bases lay in between. Germline loops: CDR1 KGHSH, CDR2 LQKENI. The CDR3 contains 15 residues. Written as DNA, the CDR3 is TGTGCCAGCTCACTTGGCGGAAGAATGAACACTGAAGCTTTCTTT. Protein: CASSLGGRMNTEAFF.